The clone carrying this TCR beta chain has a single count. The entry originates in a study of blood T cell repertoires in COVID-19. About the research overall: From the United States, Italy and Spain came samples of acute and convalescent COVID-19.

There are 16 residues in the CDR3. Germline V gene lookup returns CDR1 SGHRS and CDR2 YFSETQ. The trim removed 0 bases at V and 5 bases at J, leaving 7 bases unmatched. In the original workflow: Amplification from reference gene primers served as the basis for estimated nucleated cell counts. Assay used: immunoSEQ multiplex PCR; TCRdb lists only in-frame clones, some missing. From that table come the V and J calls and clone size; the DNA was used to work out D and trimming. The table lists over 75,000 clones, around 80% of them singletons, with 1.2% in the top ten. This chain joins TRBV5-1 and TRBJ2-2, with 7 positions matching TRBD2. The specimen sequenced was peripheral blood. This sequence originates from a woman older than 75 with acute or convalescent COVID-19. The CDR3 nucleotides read TGCGCCAGCAGCTTGGGGGGTAGCGGGCCTACCGGGGAGCTGTTTTTT. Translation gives CASSLGGSGPTGELFF.